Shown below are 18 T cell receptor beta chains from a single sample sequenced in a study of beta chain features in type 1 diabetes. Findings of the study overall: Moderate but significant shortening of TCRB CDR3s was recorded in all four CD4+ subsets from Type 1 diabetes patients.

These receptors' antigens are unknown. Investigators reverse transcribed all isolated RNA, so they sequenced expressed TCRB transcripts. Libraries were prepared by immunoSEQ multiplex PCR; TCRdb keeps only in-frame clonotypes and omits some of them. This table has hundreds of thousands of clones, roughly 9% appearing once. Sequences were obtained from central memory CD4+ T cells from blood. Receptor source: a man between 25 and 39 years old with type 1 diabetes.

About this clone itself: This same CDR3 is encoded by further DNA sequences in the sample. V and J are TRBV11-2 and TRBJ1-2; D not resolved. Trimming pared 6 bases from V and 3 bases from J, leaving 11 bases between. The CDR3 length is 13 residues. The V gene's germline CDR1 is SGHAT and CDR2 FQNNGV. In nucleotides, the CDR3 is TGTGCCAGCAGTCTCTCGGGTGACTATGGCTACACCTTC. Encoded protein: CASSLSGDYGYTF.

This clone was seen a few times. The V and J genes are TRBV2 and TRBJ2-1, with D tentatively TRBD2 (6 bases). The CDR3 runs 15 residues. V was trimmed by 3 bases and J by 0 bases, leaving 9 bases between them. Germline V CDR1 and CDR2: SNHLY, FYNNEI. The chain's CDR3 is CASSEVGGSYNEQFF. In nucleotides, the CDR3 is TGTGCCAGCAGTGAGGTGGGGGGCTCCTACAATGAGCAGTTCTTC.

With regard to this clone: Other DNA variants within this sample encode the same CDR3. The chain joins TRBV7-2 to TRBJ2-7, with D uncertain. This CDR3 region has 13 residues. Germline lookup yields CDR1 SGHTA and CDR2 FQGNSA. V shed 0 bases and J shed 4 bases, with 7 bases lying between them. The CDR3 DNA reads TGTGCCAGCAGCTTAGCGGGATCGTACGAGCAGTACTTC. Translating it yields CASSLAGSYEQYF.

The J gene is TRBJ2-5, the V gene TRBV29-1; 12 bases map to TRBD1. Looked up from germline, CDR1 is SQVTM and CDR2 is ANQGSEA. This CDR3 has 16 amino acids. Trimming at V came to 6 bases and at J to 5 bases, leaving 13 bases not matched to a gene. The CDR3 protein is CSVTKGGTGGGETQYF. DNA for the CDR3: TGCAGCGTCACCAAGGGGGGGACAGGGGGCGGCGAGACCCAGTACTTC.

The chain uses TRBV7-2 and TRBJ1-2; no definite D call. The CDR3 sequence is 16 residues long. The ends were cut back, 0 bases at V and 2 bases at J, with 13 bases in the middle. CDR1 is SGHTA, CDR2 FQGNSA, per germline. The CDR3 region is CASSLAGGPGNYGYTF. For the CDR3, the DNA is TGTGCCAGCAGCTTAGCGGGAGGCCCGGGGAACTATGGCTACACCTTC.

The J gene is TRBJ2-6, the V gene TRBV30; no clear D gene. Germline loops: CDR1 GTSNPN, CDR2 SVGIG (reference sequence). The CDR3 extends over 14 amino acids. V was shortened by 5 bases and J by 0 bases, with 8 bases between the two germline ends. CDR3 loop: CAWDQSSGANVLTF. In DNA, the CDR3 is TGTGCCTGGGATCAGAGCTCTGGGGCCAACGTCCTGACTTTC.

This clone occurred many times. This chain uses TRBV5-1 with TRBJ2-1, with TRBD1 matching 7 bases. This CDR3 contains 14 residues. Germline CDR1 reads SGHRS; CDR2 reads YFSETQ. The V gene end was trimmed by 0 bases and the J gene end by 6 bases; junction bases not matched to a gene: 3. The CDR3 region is CASSLGQGGNEQFF. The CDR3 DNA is TGCGCCAGCAGCTTGGGACAGGGTGGCAATGAGCAGTTCTTC.

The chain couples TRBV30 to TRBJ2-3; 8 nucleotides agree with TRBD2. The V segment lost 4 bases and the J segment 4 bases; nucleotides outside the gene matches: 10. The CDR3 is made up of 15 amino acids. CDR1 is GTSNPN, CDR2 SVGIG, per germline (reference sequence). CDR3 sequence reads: CAWTLRGGSADTQYF. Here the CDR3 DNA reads TGTGCCTGGACCCTCCGGGGGGGCAGTGCAGATACGCAGTATTTT.

Written as DNA, the CDR3 is TGTGCCAGCCGGGACAGATCCTCCACTGAAGCTTTCTTT. Translation gives CASRDRSSTEAFF. V usage is TRBV2 and J usage is TRBJ1-1; TRBD1 agrees at 7 bases. The J segment lost 4 bases and the V segment lost 8 bases, leaving 7 bases of the junction unmatched. Germline CDR1 is SNHLY and CDR2 is FYNNEI. The CDR3 covers 13 residues. Filled out from reference TRBV2 and TRBJ1-1, the complete variable domain reads EPEVTQTPSHQVTQMGQEVILRCVPISNHLYFYWYRQILGQKVEFLVSFYNNEISEKSEIFDDQFSVERPDGSNFTLKIRSTKLEDSAMYFCASRDRSSTEAFFGQGTRLTVV.

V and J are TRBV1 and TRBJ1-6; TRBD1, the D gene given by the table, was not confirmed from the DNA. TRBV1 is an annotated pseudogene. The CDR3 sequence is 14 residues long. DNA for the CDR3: TGCACCACCCCTGGGCCAGGAATTAATTCACCCCTCCACTTT. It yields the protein CTTPGPGINSPLHF.

The DNA of the CDR3 is TGTGCCAGTAGTATAGACGGGACGTCGTACCAAGAGACCCAGTACTTC. It codes for CASSIDGTSYQETQYF. The rearrangement links TRBV19 to TRBJ2-5, with D perhaps matching TRBD1 or TRBD2 (5 bases each). The germline V and J ends were trimmed by 0 bases and 0 bases, with 11 bases remaining between them. The CDR3 is 16 residues long. Germline V gene data show CDR1 as LNHDA and CDR2 as SQIVND (reference sequence).

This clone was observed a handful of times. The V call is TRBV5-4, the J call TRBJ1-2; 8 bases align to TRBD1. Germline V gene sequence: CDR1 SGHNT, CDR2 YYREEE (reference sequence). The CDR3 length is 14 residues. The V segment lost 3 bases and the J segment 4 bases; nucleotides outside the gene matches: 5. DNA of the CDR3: TGTGCCAGCAGCTCTGGTGGACAGGGCTATGGCTACACCTTC. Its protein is CASSSGGQGYGYTF. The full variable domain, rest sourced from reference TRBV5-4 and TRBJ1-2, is ETGVTQSPTHLIKTRGQQVTLRCSSQSGHNTVSWYQQALGQGPQFIFQYYREEENGRGNFPPRFSGLQFPNYSSELNVNALELDDSALYLCASSSGGQGYGYTFGSGTRLTVV.

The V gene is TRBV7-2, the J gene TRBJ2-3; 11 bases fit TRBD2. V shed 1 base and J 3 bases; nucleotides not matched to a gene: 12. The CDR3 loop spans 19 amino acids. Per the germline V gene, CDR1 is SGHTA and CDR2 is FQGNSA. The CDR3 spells CASSLVAPSGGPFTDTQYF. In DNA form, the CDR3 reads TGTGCCAGCAGCTTAGTTGCGCCTAGCGGGGGGCCTTTTACAGATACGCAGTATTTT.

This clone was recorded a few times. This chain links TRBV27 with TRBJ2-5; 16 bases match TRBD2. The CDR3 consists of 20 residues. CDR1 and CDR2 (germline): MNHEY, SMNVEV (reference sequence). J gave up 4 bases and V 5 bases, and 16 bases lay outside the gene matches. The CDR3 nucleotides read TGTGCCAGCAGTCGCAAGAAATCCGGGACTAGCGGGGGGGCCCGAGAGACCCAGTACTTC. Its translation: CASSRKKSGTSGGARETQYF.

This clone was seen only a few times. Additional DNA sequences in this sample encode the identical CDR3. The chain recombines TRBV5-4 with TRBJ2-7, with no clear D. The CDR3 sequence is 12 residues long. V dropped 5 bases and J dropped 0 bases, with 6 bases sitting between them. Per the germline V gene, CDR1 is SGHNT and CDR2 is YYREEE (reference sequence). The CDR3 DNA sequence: TGTGCCAGCAGTTTTGACTCCTACGAGCAGTACTTC. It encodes CASSFDSYEQYF.

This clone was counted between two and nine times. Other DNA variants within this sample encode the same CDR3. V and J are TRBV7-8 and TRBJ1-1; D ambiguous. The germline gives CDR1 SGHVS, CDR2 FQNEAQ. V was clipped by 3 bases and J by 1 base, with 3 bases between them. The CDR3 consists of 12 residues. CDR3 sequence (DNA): TGTGCCAGCAGCTTCGGGAACACTGAAGCTTTCTTT. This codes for CASSFGNTEAFF.

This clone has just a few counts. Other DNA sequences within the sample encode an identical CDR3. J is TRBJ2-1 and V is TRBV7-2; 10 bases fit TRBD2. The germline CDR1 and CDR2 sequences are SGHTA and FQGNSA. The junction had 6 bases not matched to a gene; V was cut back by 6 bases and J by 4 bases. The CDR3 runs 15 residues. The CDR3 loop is CASSFSGGLYNEQFF. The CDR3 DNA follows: TGTGCCAGCAGTTTTAGCGGGGGGCTTTACAATGAGCAGTTCTTC.

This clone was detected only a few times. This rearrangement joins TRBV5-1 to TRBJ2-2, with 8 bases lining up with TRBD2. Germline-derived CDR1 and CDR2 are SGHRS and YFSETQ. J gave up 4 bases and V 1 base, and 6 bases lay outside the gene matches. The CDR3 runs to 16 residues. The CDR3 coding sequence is TGCGCCAGCAGCTTGCAAAGCGGGGGAGGCACCGGGGAGCTGTTTTTT. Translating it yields CASSLQSGGGTGELFF.